These 21 T cell receptor beta chains originate from one sample sequenced in a study of T cell responses to AZD1222 COVID-19 vaccine. The data were produced by immunoSEQ multiplex PCR, yet TCRdb's version contains in-frame clones alone and is incomplete. The table lists around 81,000 clones, 85% to 95% of them singletons, with roughly 8% in the top ten. The specimen comprised peripheral blood, sampled 28 days after the second AZD1222 dose. The receptors stem from an adult who received the AZD1222 COVID-19 vaccine.

This chain links TRBV2 with TRBJ1-2; no definite D call. Germline V gene sequence: CDR1 SNHLY, CDR2 FYNNEI. The CDR3 is 13 amino acids. V lost 2 bases and J lost 7, with 11 bases in between. DNA of the CDR3: TGTGCCAGCAGTGAAAGGGATGCTTTTGGCTACACCTTC. It encodes CASSERDAFGYTF.

This rearrangement joins TRBV29-1 to TRBJ2-1; D may correspond to TRBD1 or TRBD2 (5 bases each). The CDR3 is 11 amino acids. Germline loops: CDR1 SQVTM, CDR2 ANQGSEA. V lost 7 bases and J 4 bases, leaving 8 bases between the germline ends. The CDR3 loop reads CSGGSYNEQFF. The CDR3 coding sequence is TGCAGCGGGGGGTCTTACAATGAGCAGTTCTTC.

V is TRBV11-2 and J is TRBJ2-7, with 14 bases lining up with TRBD2. This CDR3 comprises 16 residues. Unmatched junction bases numbered 7, after V lost 4 bases and J lost 5 bases. The germline V gene encodes CDR1 SGHAT and CDR2 FQNNGV. CDR3 coding DNA: TGTGCCAGCAGCTCGACTAGCGGGAGGGCCGGCCACGAGCAGTACTTC. As protein: CASSSTSGRAGHEQYF.

The rearrangement uses TRBV2 and TRBJ2-7; 9 bases match TRBD2. The V gene end was trimmed by 4 bases and the J gene end by 5 bases; junction bases not matched to a gene: 6. Germline V CDR1 and CDR2: SNHLY, FYNNEI. The CDR3 contains 14 residues. CDR3: CASSGGSGSNEQYF. The CDR3 DNA follows: TGTGCCAGCAGTGGGGGTAGCGGGAGCAACGAGCAGTACTTC.

For the CDR3, the DNA is TGTGCCAGCAGCCTAGGACAGGGGGCATCCGATACGCAGTATTTT. It yields the protein CASSLGQGASDTQYF. V is TRBV7-3 and J is TRBJ2-3; 11 bases are shared with TRBD1. V shed 5 bases, J shed 6 bases, and the junction held 7 bases outside the gene matches. In germline, CDR1 is SGHTA, CDR2 FQGTGA. CDR3 length: 15 amino acids.

The J gene is TRBJ2-3, the V gene TRBV7-9; 8 positions match TRBD1. The V and J ends lost 1 base and 0 bases, in that order; junction bases with no gene match: 0. The CDR3 loop spans 15 amino acids. Per germline, CDR1 SEHNR and CDR2 FQNEAQ (reference sequence). CDR3: CASSLGTGSTDTQYF. The CDR3 DNA follows: TGTGCCAGCAGCTTAGGGACAGGGAGCACAGATACGCAGTATTTT.

This chain joins TRBV30 and TRBJ1-1; D is possibly TRBD1 (5 bases). Trimming left V 3 bases short and J 1 base short, with 6 bases between. The CDR3 is made up of 12 amino acids. Germline assignment: CDR1 GTSNPN and CDR2 SVGIG (reference sequence). Here the CDR3 DNA reads TGTGCCTGGAGGCAGGGGAACACTGAAGCTTTCTTT. Translated: CAWRQGNTEAFF.

The J gene is TRBJ2-1, the V gene TRBV5-1; no clear D gene. In germline, CDR1 is SGHRS, CDR2 YFSETQ. Trimming left V 0 bases short and J 7 bases short, with 11 bases between. There are 14 residues in the CDR3. The CDR3 DNA is TGCGCCAGCAGCTTGGCCTCCTATAGTAATGAGCAGTTCTTC. This sequence encodes CASSLASYSNEQFF.

This chain uses TRBV27 with TRBJ2-7; TRBD2 agrees at 9 bases. CDR1 is MNHEY and CDR2 is SMNVEV in the germline V gene (reference sequence). Losses at the gene ends were 8 bases for V and 2 bases for J; bases not matched to a gene: 4. This CDR3 contains 13 residues. The CDR3 DNA sequence: TGTGCCAGCGGTAGACTAGCGGCCTACGAGCAGTACTTC. It specifies CASGRLAAYEQYF.

V usage is TRBV7-8 and J usage is TRBJ1-5; the match to TRBD1 covers 7 bases. CDR1 is SGHVS, CDR2 FQNEAQ, per germline. The CDR3 contains 17 residues. J gave up 3 bases and V 2 bases, and 10 bases lay outside the gene matches. The CDR3: CASSLNAGTDYNQPQHF. In DNA form, the CDR3 reads TGTGCCAGCAGCTTAAACGCCGGGACAGACTACAATCAGCCCCAGCATTTT.

This clone appeared a few times. V usage is TRBV28 and J usage is TRBJ2-1; 11 bases line up with TRBD2. CDR1 is MDHEN and CDR2 is SYDVKM in the germline V gene. V lost 9 bases, J lost 8 bases, and 12 bases stayed unmatched. The CDR3 covers 15 residues. Here the CDR3 reads CASSGTSGFNDEQFF. Written as DNA, the CDR3 is TGTGCCAGTTCCGGGACTAGCGGTTTCAATGATGAGCAGTTCTTC.

The chain links TRBV30 to TRBJ1-2; D possibly corresponds to TRBD1 (5 bases). The CDR3 spans 14 residues. The V gene's germline CDR1 is GTSNPN and CDR2 SVGIG (reference sequence). With 3 bases removed from V and 2 bases from J, the gap between germline ends came to 13 bases. The CDR3, as DNA: TGTGCCTGGAGCCCGGGGGTAGAGAACTATGGCTACACCTTC. This sequence encodes CAWSPGVENYGYTF.

The V gene is TRBV19, the J gene TRBJ2-3, with 12 nucleotides matching TRBD2. The CDR3 totals 14 residues. The germline V gene has CDR1 LNHDA and CDR2 SQIVND (reference sequence). With 6 bases clipped from V and 6 bases from J, the junction kept 4 bases outside the gene matches. The CDR3 DNA follows: TGTGCCAGTAGAGCTAGCGGGAGGGATGATACGCAGTATTTT. Residues: CASRASGRDDTQYF. The whole variable domain, filled in from reference TRBV19 and TRBJ2-3, reads DGGITQSPKYLFRKEGQNVTLSCEQNLNHDAMYWYRQDPGQGLRLIYYSQIVNDFQKGDIAEGYSVSREKKESFPLTVTSAQKNPTAFYLCASRASGRDDTQYFGPGTRLTVL.

V is TRBV10-1 and J is TRBJ2-3; perhaps TRBD1 as D (6 bases). The length of the CDR3 is 14 residues. V dropped 3 bases and J dropped 4 bases, with 11 bases sitting between them. Germline V gene data show CDR1 as WNHNN and CDR2 as SYGVQD (reference sequence). In DNA form, the CDR3 reads TGCGCCAGCAGTGAATGGGCAGGGGCAGATACGCAGTATTTT. It encodes CASSEWAGADTQYF.

V usage is TRBV7-2 and J usage is TRBJ1-3; possibly TRBD1 for D (5 bases). This CDR3 comprises 12 residues. Trimming stripped 4 bases from V and 4 bases from J, with 5 bases between. Germline V CDR1 and CDR2: SGHTA, FQGNSA. The CDR3 loop reads CASSSGGNTIYF. The CDR3 nucleotides are TGTGCCAGCAGCTCAGGGGGAAACACCATATATTTT.

The CDR3 nucleotides read TGTGCCAGCAGCCTCTGGGTCGGGGACGAGCAGTACTTC. Protein product: CASSLWVGDEQYF. The chain carries TRBV21-1 and TRBJ2-7; the table names TRBD2, a call not compared with the DNA. TRBV21-1 is flagged as a pseudogene. The CDR3 spans 13 residues.

The sample holds a few counts of this clone. V and J are TRBV15 and TRBJ1-2; possible D gene TRBD1, 6 bases. The CDR3 is made up of 15 amino acids. V dropped 3 bases and J dropped 6 bases, with 17 bases sitting between them. CDR1 is LNHNV, CDR2 YYDKDF, per germline (reference sequence). The CDR3 DNA is TGTGCCACCAGCAGCGGCGGGGGCGGCGATAATGGCTACACCTTC. Translation: CATSSGGGGDNGYTF.

Worth noting for this clone: Other nucleotide sequences in the sample specify the same CDR3. The chain has TRBV12-3 or TRBV12-4 and TRBJ1-1; no firm D call. The CDR3 length is 13 residues. Trimming shortened V by 5 bases and J by 1 base, and 8 bases separated the two germline ends. CDR3 nucleotide sequence: TGTGCCAGCAGTGCTGGACCGAACACTGAAGCTTTCTTT. It encodes CASSAGPNTEAFF.

V is TRBV25-1 and J is TRBJ2-1; 7 bases agree with TRBD2. The CDR3 spans 15 residues. In germline, CDR1 is MGHDK, CDR2 SYGVNS. J gave up 6 bases and V 5 bases, and 10 bases lay outside the gene matches. The CDR3 here is CASSHGLGGSNEQFF. CDR3 in DNA: TGTGCCAGCAGTCACGGACTAGGAGGGAGCAATGAGCAGTTCTTC.

The chain joins TRBV2 to TRBJ2-1; 7 nucleotides align to TRBD2. V was clipped by 8 bases and J by 8 bases; unmatched bases: 6. This CDR3 contains 12 residues. Germline V gene sequence: CDR1 SNHLY, CDR2 FYNNEI. CDR3: CASGTGLHEQFF. CDR3 DNA: TGTGCCAGCGGGACGGGACTACATGAGCAGTTCTTC.

The V call is TRBV7-8, the J call TRBJ2-2; D gene unclear. Germline CDR1 is SGHVS and CDR2 is FQNEAQ. V was shortened by 4 bases and J by 5 bases, with 11 bases between the two germline ends. The CDR3 totals 14 residues. The CDR3 region has the DNA TGTGCCAGCAGCTATACCAAATCAACCGGGGAGCTGTTTTTT. Translation gives CASSYTKSTGELFF.